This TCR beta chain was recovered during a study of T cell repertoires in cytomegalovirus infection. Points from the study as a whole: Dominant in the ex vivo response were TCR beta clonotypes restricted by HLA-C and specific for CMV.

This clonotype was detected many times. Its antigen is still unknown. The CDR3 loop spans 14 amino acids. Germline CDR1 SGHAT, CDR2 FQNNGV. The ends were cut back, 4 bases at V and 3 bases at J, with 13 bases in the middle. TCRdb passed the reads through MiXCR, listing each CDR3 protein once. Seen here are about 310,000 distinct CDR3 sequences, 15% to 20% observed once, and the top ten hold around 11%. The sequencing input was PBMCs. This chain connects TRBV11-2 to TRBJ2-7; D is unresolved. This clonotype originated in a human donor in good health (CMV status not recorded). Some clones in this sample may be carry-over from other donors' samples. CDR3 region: CASSSYRNNYEQYF. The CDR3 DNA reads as TGTGCCAGCAGCTCTTACCGAAACAACTACGAGCAGTACTTC. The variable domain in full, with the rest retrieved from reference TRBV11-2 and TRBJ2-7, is EAGVAQSPRYKIIEKRQSVAFWCNPISGHATLYWYQQILGQGPKLLIQFQNNGVVDDSQLPKDRFSAERLKGVDSTLKIQPAKLEDSAVYLCASSSYRNNYEQYFGPGTRLTVT.